This is a list of T cell receptor beta chains from one sample in a study of shared clonotypes between healthy human individuals. Libraries were prepared by immunoSEQ multiplex PCR; TCRdb keeps only in-frame clonotypes and omits some of them. In the table there are under 300,000 clones, approximately 65% of which are singletons. Sequenced sample: memory CD4+ T cells sorted from blood. All receptors derive from a man aged 25-45 years in good health. Each CDR3 is given without its conserved first and last residue.

v_call cdr3_aa
TRBV4-1 ASSQEDPPTYNEQF
TRBV19 ASSPGTGVDHEQY
TRBV7-9 ASSLRGETEAF
TRBV11-3 ASSLTGGRNEQF
TRBV5-1 ASSLYGDGTDTQY
TRBV5-6 ASSLDASGTVVTQY
TRBV21-1 ASSAPYLRRAGGYT
TRBV5-1 ASSLRAPNTEAF
TRBV21-1 ASTNPSAGGIYEQY
TRBV7-9 ASSLDNYEQY
TRBV11-1 ASSPTSGETQY
TRBV5-5 ASSLSLGPPNEKLF
TRBV6-1 ASTDLGMNTEAF
TRBV28 AIPHHSFRSTGRLYEQY
TRBV7-9 ASSSLKPGQASDTEAF
TRBV7-2 ASSSGRGSTEAF
TRBV7-8 ASSLGLVGYNEQF
TRBV5-6 ASSPTSGREDEQF
TRBV2 ASSDQGYEQF
TRBV7-7 ASSAQGNTEAF
TRBV5-1 ASSLPWTGLSQPQH
TRBV29-1 SVGPSQETQY
TRBV6-6 ASSQGGGLDTQY
TRBV4-2 ASSLGANSEQY
TRBV10-3 AISVRGGESTDTQY
TRBV7-9 ASSSGLAGYNEQF